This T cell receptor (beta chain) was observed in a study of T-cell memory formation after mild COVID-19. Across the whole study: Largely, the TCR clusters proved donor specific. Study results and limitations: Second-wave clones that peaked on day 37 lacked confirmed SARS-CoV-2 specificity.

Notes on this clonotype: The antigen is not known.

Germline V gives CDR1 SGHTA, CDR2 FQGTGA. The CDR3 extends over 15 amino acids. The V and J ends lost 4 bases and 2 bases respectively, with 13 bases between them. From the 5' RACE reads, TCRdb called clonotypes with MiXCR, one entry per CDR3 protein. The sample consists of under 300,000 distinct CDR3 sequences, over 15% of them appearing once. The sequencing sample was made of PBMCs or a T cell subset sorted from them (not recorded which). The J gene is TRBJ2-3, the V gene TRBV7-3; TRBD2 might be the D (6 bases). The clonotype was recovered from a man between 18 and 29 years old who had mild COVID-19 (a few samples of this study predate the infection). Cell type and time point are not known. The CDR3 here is CASSSGTPNTDTQYF. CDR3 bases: TGTGCCAGCAGCTCCGGGACTCCTAACACAGATACGCAGTATTTT.